This entry concerns a single T cell receptor beta chain. This entry belongs to a study of blood T cell repertoires in COVID-19. Study context: The United States, Italy and Spain provided the acute and convalescent COVID-19 samples. Sources were T cells, B-cell-depleted T cells, or PBMCs; the material itself was cDNA or gDNA.

Original methodology: It was from reference gene primer amplification that nucleated cell counts were estimated. TCRdb's copy holds only in-frame clones and misses some; the assay was immunoSEQ multiplex PCR. Clonal size and the V and J genes are those of that table, whereas D and trimming came from the DNA. The sample yields a few hundred thousand clones, around 89% seen once. The TCR sequence derives from a man younger than 45 with acute or convalescent COVID-19. Sample: peripheral blood.

The CDR3, as DNA: TGCGCCAGCAGCCTACCGGGAGCCAACACTGAAGCTTTCTTT. Protein product: CASSLPGANTEAFF. V gene TRBV5-1 combines with J gene TRBJ1-1; no definite D call. The V gene lost 4 bases and the J gene lost 2 bases, with 12 bases spanning the gap. This CDR3 has 14 residues. CDR1 is SGHRS, CDR2 YFSETQ, per germline.